The clone carrying this TCR beta chain came up a few times. Its antigen is not known. This CDR3 region has 16 residues. Deletions cut 5 bases from V and 2 bases from J, with 19 bases between. Per the germline V gene, CDR1 is SGHTA and CDR2 is FQGNSA. The sample originates from a study of human T cells and chemical hapten exposure. Study-wide background: Each week of the roughly 25-week study, patients had diphenylcyclopropenone applied to the scalp. Study results and caveats: TCRs exceeding 1 in 1000 frequency stayed unchanged with DPC sensitization.

As handled by the study authors: Samples held a median of 95,638 TCRs, range roughly 23,224–750,000. A single record per CDR3 protein comes from TCRdb applying MiXCR to the RACE reads. Clone size and V and J calls follow TCRdb, not the original study. The table includes about 160,000 distinct CDR3 sequences, around a quarter detected once. The time point here: patch test 3, about 24 weeks after DPC sensitization. Treatment reported: therapeutic diphenylcyclopropenone sensitization with weekly scalp DPC. Material: whole blood, obtained in connection with sensitization to the hapten diphenylcyclopropenone (DPC). The sequence came from a woman aged 18 to 35 with alopecia areata. Some clones in this sample may be carry-over from other donors' samples. The chain links TRBV7-2 to TRBJ2-7; D not resolved. For the CDR3, the DNA is TGTGCCAGCAGCCAACGGCCCCTCATTGGCCCCTACGAGCAGTACTTC. Its translation: CASSQRPLIGPYEQYF. The full variable domain, with the rest looked up from reference TRBV7-2 and TRBJ2-7, is GAGVSQSPSNKVTEKGKDVELRCDPISGHTALYWYRQSLGQGLEFLIYFQGNSAPDKSGLPSDRFSAERTGGSVSTLTIQRTQQEDSAVYLCASSQRPLIGPYEQYFGPGTRLTVT.